This T cell receptor beta chain was recovered during a study of control samples from healthy donors and cancer patients. TCRdb's table, derived via immunoSEQ multiplex PCR, lists solely in-frame clones and lacks some. The sample lists about 120,000 clones, roughly 90% occurring once. V was pared by 2 bases and J by 1 base, with 5 bases of the junction left unmatched. This CDR3 region has 16 residues. Per germline, CDR1 SGHRS and CDR2 YFSETQ. V and J are TRBV5-1 and TRBJ1-4; 7 bases agree with TRBD1. This clonotype was sampled from a woman aged 45-65 years in good health. Sequencing was carried out using blood. This chain's CDR3 is CASSLQGPETNEKLFF. The CDR3 DNA follows: TGCGCCAGCAGCTTACAGGGGCCGGAAACTAATGAAAAACTGTTTTTT. Full variable domain (remainder filled in from reference TRBV5-1 and TRBJ1-4): KAGVTQTPRYLIKTRGQQVTLSCSPISGHRSVSWYQQTPGQGLQFLFEYFSETQRNKGNFPGRFSGRQFSNSRSEMNVSTLELGDSALYLCASSLQGPETNEKLFFGSGTQLSVL.